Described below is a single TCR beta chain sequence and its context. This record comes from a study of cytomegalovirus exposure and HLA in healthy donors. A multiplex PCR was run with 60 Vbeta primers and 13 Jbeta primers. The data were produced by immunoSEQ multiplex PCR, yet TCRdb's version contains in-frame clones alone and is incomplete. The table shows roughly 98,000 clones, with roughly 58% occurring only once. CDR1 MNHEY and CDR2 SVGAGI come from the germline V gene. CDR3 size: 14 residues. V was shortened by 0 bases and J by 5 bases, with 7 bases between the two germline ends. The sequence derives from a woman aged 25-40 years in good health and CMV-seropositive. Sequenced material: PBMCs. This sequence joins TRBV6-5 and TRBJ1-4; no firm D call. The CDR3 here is CASSYSGRNEKLFF. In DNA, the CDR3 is TGTGCCAGCAGTTACTCAGGGAGGAATGAAAAACTGTTTTTT.